These T cell receptor beta chains were read from a single sample in a study of T-cell memory formation after mild COVID-19. TCRdb re-called the 5' RACE reads with MiXCR, one entry per CDR3 protein. This repertoire shows just over 200,000 distinct CDR3 sequences, around 9.5% found once; its top ten account for around 3.3%. Source material: PBMCs or a T cell subset sorted from them (not recorded which). The source is a man between 18 and 29 years old who had mild COVID-19 (a few samples of this study predate the infection). Cell type and time point are not known. Each CDR3 is given with its conserved first and last residue.

v_gene | CDR3aa
TRBV6-2/TRBV6-3 | CASRDRDMGTDTQYF
TRBV12-3/TRBV12-4 | CASSFGQGLVNTEAFF
TRBV12-3/TRBV12-4 | CASSHGTWNTEAFF
TRBV7-9 | CASSLRQGNTSPLHF
TRBV18 | CATLRDSGANVLTF
TRBV5-4 | CASSWSLSGGPLRETQYF
TRBV20-1 | CSATGDRAVNEQFF
TRBV24-1 | CATSDLPRGDYNEQFF
TRBV6-2/TRBV6-3 | CASSYRWTGRGITDTQYF
TRBV4-1 | CASRQNLAGAYTGELFF
TRBV9 | CASSGLATGGGEQFF
TRBV24-1 | CATGGRSSPLTQYF